The entry that follows covers one T cell receptor (beta chain) sequence. There is no known antigen for this receptor. Per-base quality was not reported, and no clone a single base away is much larger than it. In light of the paper, this sample's time point label describes: baseline, week 1 (first vaccination visit). What the treatment or condition label conveys for this sample: pre-vaccination baseline after standard-of-care therapy. Donors had newly diagnosed WHO grade 3 or 4 IDH1-mutant astrocytomas with loss of nuclear ATRX. The samples were drawn from NOA16, a multicentre, single-arm, open-label phase I trial in Germany that tested a mutant IDH1 peptide vaccine in humans for the first time. For immunogenicity testing, the blood drawn at visit V03 was used as the baseline sample. The DNeasy Blood and Tissue Kit was used to extract genomic DNA from EDTA blood for TCRB sequencing. Clipping removes 2 bases from V and 7 bases from J, with 5 as the unmatched junction base count. The CDR3 holds 13 amino acids from the cysteine to the phenylalanine. Solely the CDR3 DNA is kept, with 39 bases framed from the first base. CDR1 and CDR2 are read off the germline V gene (reference sequence) as SGHKS and YYEKEE.

Libraries were built with the immunoSEQ multiplex PCR assay. Following the manufacturer's protocol, the hsTCRB Kit was used to amplify rearranged TCR beta chain sequences. Sequencing of TCRB libraries was carried out on an Illumina MiSeq. The original pipeline was this. The proprietary platform of the kit vendor was used for demultiplexing, trimming and gene mapping. The table was pulled from immuneACCESS by TCRdb, which kept in-frame rearrangements only. Such tables lose some clones; where checked, under half of the loss comes from unresolved V genes, and the rest has no known cause. That table gives V, J and clone size, and the DNA gave D and trimming. The sample table holds around 88,000 clones, of which just under 80% were seen once. The top ten hold 6% to 8% of the sample. This sample was included in a study of a mutant IDH1 vaccine in newly diagnosed glioma (dated by TCRdb to the early 2020s). Looking at the study overall: Of the roughly 30 treated patients, approximately 62% were male and 37.5% were female, and the mean age was roughly 40 years. Peripheral blood samples were drawn at six visits, namely V03 (baseline), V05, V07, V10, V12 and V13. Before enrollment, most patients had been given radiochemotherapy with temozolomide as standard therapy, while the rest had received either radiotherapy alone or temozolomide alone. For exploratory analyses, fewer than 30 treated patients had longitudinal TCRB deep sequencing done wherever samples were available.

Results the study describes overall, beyond this receptor: No apparent relationship was observed between pseudoprogression and alterations in the top peripheral T cell clonotypes detected by TCRB sequencing. Selection of PBMC samples for TCRB deep sequencing was based on availability. According to the authors, sample limitations meant that analyses of patient blood samples could not be reproduced. Vaccine-induced immune responses across multiple MHC alleles were detected in about 92% of patients.

The receptor's source is a man aged 35-49 years with glioma. The sample in question was PBMCs, obtained from a glioma patient treated with radiotherapy, temozolomide or both. Recombination connected TRBV5-5 to TRBJ1-1, with 7 bases in between that match TRBD1. Read as DNA, the sequence is TGTGCCAGCAGCTTCGACAGGGAAATTGAAGCTTTCTTT. Its protein reads: CASSFDREIEAFF.